This TCR beta chain was identified during a study of identical twins. General study results and limits: Invariant T cells like MAIT and iNKT could partly confound the zero-insertion analyses. Abundant beta clonotypes from cord blood bore fewer insertions; memory repertoires lacked this pattern. Out-of-frame alpha sequences shared by twins showed excess low generation probability.

Regarding this clonotype: Its cognate antigen is unknown.

Healthy Caucasians were all of the donors. TCRdb re-analysed the 5' RACE reads in MiXCR, keeping a single row per CDR3 protein. The sample yields some 500,000 distinct CDR3 sequences, 9% to 10% seen once. Germline CDR1 and CDR2: MNHNS and SASEGT. The CDR3 sequence is 13 residues long. V was cut by 6 bases and J by 5 bases, with 13 bases left in between. The same sample was also used in a study of yellow fever vaccine responses in identical twins.

The sequence was obtained from a woman younger than 30 in good health. The chain couples TRBV6-1 to TRBJ1-2; a possible D gene is TRBD1 (5 bases). The sample comprised PBMCs. Written as DNA, the CDR3 is TGTGCCAGCAGCCCGGGACCTCCGTATGGCTACACCTTC. This translates into CASSPGPPYGYTF.